This paragraph covers one TCR beta chain sequence. This sample is drawn from a study of cytomegalovirus exposure and HLA in healthy donors. V was trimmed by 3 bases and J by 0 bases, leaving 9 bases between them. Germline lookup yields CDR1 MNHEY and CDR2 SVGAGI. This CDR3 spans 15 amino acids. The study ran its PCR with 60 Vbeta and 13 Jbeta primers. Only in-frame clones appear in the TCRdb table, and some are missing; sequencing was by immunoSEQ multiplex PCR. Here the sample spans tens of thousands of clones, roughly 80% being singletons. This sequence joins TRBV6-5 and TRBJ1-5; D call uncertain. Sequenced: PBMCs. The sequence came from a woman aged 50 to 60 in good health and CMV-seropositive. CDR3 coding DNA: TGTGCCAGCAGTTATAGCCGGAATAGCAATCAGCCCCAGCATTTT. It translates to CASSYSRNSNQPQHF.